A selection of T cell receptor beta chains follows, all from one sample in a study of graft-versus-host responses after intestinal transplantation. Their cognate antigens are unknown. Using immunoSEQ multiplex PCR, the repertoire was profiled, and TCRdb retains in-frame clones only, with some absent. The sample carries tens of thousands of clones, more than 80% recorded once. Sequences were derived from unstimulated CD8+ T cells sorted from spleen or lymph node cells, sampled before intestinal transplant. The source of these receptors is a human donor who received an intestinal transplant. Both conserved end residues are part of each CDR3. Fields, in order: clone size, J gene, D gene, V gene, CDR3 DNA, CDR3 protein. A D gene is named only where the DNA matches it firmly. Not every row has a clone size; where given, it reads once, few, many or a size class.

clone_size: -
j_call: TRBJ1-2
d_call: -
v_call: TRBV18
cdr3_nt: TGTGCCAGCTCACCAGCGAGGGTGCAGGGCTACACCTTC
cdr3_aa: CASSPARVQGYTF

clone_size: -
j_call: TRBJ1-2
d_call: TRBD1
v_call: TRBV5-1
cdr3_nt: TGCGCCAGCAGCCCTGACAGGGGACGGGGCTATGGCTACACCTTC
cdr3_aa: CASSPDRGRGYGYTF

clone_size: -
j_call: TRBJ1-1
d_call: -
v_call: TRBV28
cdr3_nt: TGTGCCAGCAGTTCGACAGTGAACACTGAAGCTTTCTTT
cdr3_aa: CASSSTVNTEAFF

clone_size: -
j_call: TRBJ1-2
d_call: -
v_call: TRBV19
cdr3_nt: TGTGCCAGTAGCCCAGACTACTATGGCTACACCTTC
cdr3_aa: CASSPDYYGYTF

clone_size: -
j_call: TRBJ2-7
d_call: TRBD1
v_call: TRBV28
cdr3_nt: TGTGCCAGCAGTTTTGGGACAGGGGGCTACGAGCAGTACTTC
cdr3_aa: CASSFGTGGYEQYF

clone_size: -
j_call: TRBJ2-7
d_call: -
v_call: TRBV6-5
cdr3_nt: TGTGCCAGCAGTTACTCGACTGGCACCTACGAGCAGTACTTC
cdr3_aa: CASSYSTGTYEQYF

clone_size: -
j_call: TRBJ1-4
d_call: -
v_call: TRBV6-1
cdr3_nt: TGTGCCAGCAGGAAGTGGGGGGTTCGAGAAAAACTGTTTTTT
cdr3_aa: CASRKWGVREKLFF

clone_size: -
j_call: TRBJ2-1
d_call: TRBD1
v_call: TRBV4-1
cdr3_nt: TGCGCCAGCAGCCATAACAGGGGGTACTACAATGAGCAGTTCTTC
cdr3_aa: CASSHNRGYYNEQFF

clone_size: once
j_call: TRBJ1-2
d_call: -
v_call: TRBV18
cdr3_nt: TGTGCCAGCTCACTCAATCGCCGGCAGGGGAACGTTGGCTACACCTTC
cdr3_aa: CASSLNRRQGNVGYTF

clone_size: -
j_call: TRBJ2-7
d_call: TRBD1
v_call: TRBV28
cdr3_nt: TGTGCCAGCTCTGACCCGGGACAGGGATACGAGCAGTACTTC
cdr3_aa: CASSDPGQGYEQYF

clone_size: -
j_call: TRBJ1-1
d_call: -
v_call: TRBV2
cdr3_nt: TGTGCCAGCCTCAGGCAGGGTGAAGCTTTCTTT
cdr3_aa: CASLRQGEAFF

clone_size: -
j_call: TRBJ2-7
d_call: -
v_call: TRBV28
cdr3_nt: TGTGCCAGCATGGACACCTCCTACGAGCAGTACTTC
cdr3_aa: CASMDTSYEQYF

clone_size: -
j_call: TRBJ2-7
d_call: TRBD1
v_call: TRBV28
cdr3_nt: TGTGCCAGCCGGGACAGCGTCTACGAGCAGTACTTC
cdr3_aa: CASRDSVYEQYF

clone_size: -
j_call: TRBJ2-7
d_call: -
v_call: TRBV27
cdr3_nt: TGTGCCAGCAGTTTGGCCCCGGCCCAGCGTTACGAGCAGTACTTC
cdr3_aa: CASSLAPAQRYEQYF

clone_size: -
j_call: TRBJ2-7
d_call: -
v_call: TRBV7-9
cdr3_nt: TGTGCCAGCAGCTTAAAGGGGGACGGTTTCTACGAGCAGTACTTC
cdr3_aa: CASSLKGDGFYEQYF

clone_size: -
j_call: TRBJ2-7
d_call: TRBD2
v_call: TRBV28
cdr3_nt: TGTGCCAGCAGTCCCCGCAACGGGAGGCTAACCTACGAGCAGTACTTC
cdr3_aa: CASSPRNGRLTYEQYF

clone_size: -
j_call: TRBJ1-5
d_call: -
v_call: TRBV12-5
cdr3_nt: TGTGCTAGTGCGAACAGGGACCACAATCAGCCCCAGCATTTT
cdr3_aa: CASANRDHNQPQHF

clone_size: -
j_call: TRBJ2-1
d_call: -
v_call: TRBV28
cdr3_nt: TGTGCCAGCAGTTTATCCGCTAGGGCCCCCCCAGGGGATGAGCAGTTCTTC
cdr3_aa: CASSLSARAPPGDEQFF

clone_size: -
j_call: TRBJ2-7
d_call: -
v_call: TRBV11-2
cdr3_nt: TGTGCCAGCAGCTTAACGCAGTCCTACGAGCAGTACTTC
cdr3_aa: CASSLTQSYEQYF

clone_size: -
j_call: TRBJ1-1
d_call: TRBD1
v_call: TRBV9
cdr3_nt: TGTGCCAGCAGCCCTTATGACAGGGATTACGCTGAAGCTTTCTTT
cdr3_aa: CASSPYDRDYAEAFF

clone_size: -
j_call: TRBJ1-1
d_call: -
v_call: TRBV10-1
cdr3_nt: TGCGCCAGCAGTGAGTCGGAAAACGGGATGAACACTGAAGCTTTCTTT
cdr3_aa: CASSESENGMNTEAFF

clone_size: medium-sized
j_call: TRBJ1-2
d_call: -
v_call: TRBV6-1
cdr3_nt: TGTGCCAGTGGCCCTGAGGGATCTAACTATGGCTACACCTTC
cdr3_aa: CASGPEGSNYGYTF

clone_size: -
j_call: TRBJ2-7
d_call: -
v_call: TRBV2
cdr3_nt: TGTGCCAGCAGACCCGGGACACCTTTAGTTTCCTACGAGCAGTACTTC
cdr3_aa: CASRPGTPLVSYEQYF

clone_size: once
j_call: TRBJ1-5
d_call: TRBD1
v_call: TRBV7-8
cdr3_nt: TGTGCCAGCAGCCGGACAGGGGGCGGATATCAGCCCCAGCATTTT
cdr3_aa: CASSRTGGGYQPQHF

clone_size: -
j_call: TRBJ1-4
d_call: -
v_call: TRBV7-9
cdr3_nt: TGTGCCAGCAGCCCCCAGGACCTGGGAGATGAAAAACTGTTTTTT
cdr3_aa: CASSPQDLGDEKLFF

clone_size: -
j_call: TRBJ1-1
d_call: -
v_call: TRBV9
cdr3_nt: TGTGCCAGCAGCTCCGGCACCGGAAAGGGGACTGAAGCTTTCTTT
cdr3_aa: CASSSGTGKGTEAFF

clone_size: -
j_call: TRBJ1-5
d_call: TRBD1
v_call: TRBV6-5
cdr3_nt: TGTGCCAGCAGTCCTGGGACAGGGGTCAATCAGCCCCAGCATTTT
cdr3_aa: CASSPGTGVNQPQHF

clone_size: -
j_call: TRBJ2-4
d_call: TRBD1
v_call: TRBV14
cdr3_nt: TGTGCCAGCAGCCAAACCTCCGGGACAGAAGCCAAAAACATTCAGTACTTC
cdr3_aa: CASSQTSGTEAKNIQYF

clone_size: few
j_call: TRBJ1-3
d_call: TRBD1
v_call: TRBV6-1
cdr3_nt: TGTGCCAGCAGTGAGGGACAGGGGATGGACACCATATATTTT
cdr3_aa: CASSEGQGMDTIYF

clone_size: -
j_call: TRBJ2-3
d_call: -
v_call: TRBV27
cdr3_nt: TGTGCCAGCCGGTGCACAGATACGCAGTATTTT
cdr3_aa: CASRCTDTQYF

clone_size: -
j_call: TRBJ2-1
d_call: TRBD2
v_call: TRBV4-2
cdr3_nt: TGTGCCAGCAGCCAGATCATTGGACTAGCGGGGGGACTTAATGAGCAGTTCTTC
cdr3_aa: CASSQIIGLAGGLNEQFF

clone_size: -
j_call: TRBJ2-7
d_call: -
v_call: TRBV5-6
cdr3_nt: TGTGCCAGCAGCGCGTATCGCGACGAGCAGTACTTC
cdr3_aa: CASSAYRDEQYF

clone_size: -
j_call: TRBJ1-6
d_call: -
v_call: TRBV30
cdr3_nt: TGTGCCTGGAGCCAGGGTGATAATTCACCCCTCCACTTT
cdr3_aa: CAWSQGDNSPLHF

clone_size: once
j_call: TRBJ2-2
d_call: -
v_call: TRBV19
cdr3_nt: TGTGCCAGTAGTATCCCAGGGGACACCGGGGAGCTGTTTTTT
cdr3_aa: CASSIPGDTGELFF

clone_size: -
j_call: TRBJ2-7
d_call: -
v_call: TRBV18
cdr3_nt: TGTGCCAGCTCACCACTGCTGTCACAGGCGGAGCAGTACTTC
cdr3_aa: CASSPLLSQAEQYF

clone_size: -
j_call: TRBJ2-2
d_call: TRBD2
v_call: TRBV27
cdr3_nt: TGTGCCAGCAAACTAGCGGGAGCTCCCGGGGAGCTGTTTTTT
cdr3_aa: CASKLAGAPGELFF

clone_size: -
j_call: TRBJ2-7
d_call: TRBD2
v_call: TRBV5-1
cdr3_nt: TGCGCCAGCAGCTTGCTACAGCGGGGGCTCTACGAGCAGTACTTC
cdr3_aa: CASSLLQRGLYEQYF

clone_size: -
j_call: TRBJ2-1
d_call: TRBD2
v_call: TRBV6-6
cdr3_nt: TGTGCCAGCAGCCACGGACTAGCGGGAGGGAGGAATGAGCAGTTCTTC
cdr3_aa: CASSHGLAGGRNEQFF

clone_size: -
j_call: TRBJ2-3
d_call: TRBD1
v_call: TRBV30
cdr3_nt: TGTGCCTATACCGCCGGGACAGCTACCACAGATACGCAGTATTTT
cdr3_aa: CAYTAGTATTDTQYF

clone_size: -
j_call: TRBJ2-5
d_call: TRBD1
v_call: TRBV18
cdr3_nt: TGTGCCAGCTCCCCGCGGGCCCTCCAGGGGGTACAAGAGACCCAGTACTTC
cdr3_aa: CASSPRALQGVQETQYF

clone_size: -
j_call: TRBJ1-2
d_call: -
v_call: TRBV19
cdr3_nt: TGTGCCAGTAGTACCTCCTCGGACTGGCTCTATGGCTACACCTTC
cdr3_aa: CASSTSSDWLYGYTF

clone_size: -
j_call: TRBJ2-7
d_call: -
v_call: TRBV25-1
cdr3_nt: TGTGCCAGCGTTAGCTTCACCTACGAGCAGTACTTC
cdr3_aa: CASVSFTYEQYF

clone_size: -
j_call: TRBJ2-1
d_call: TRBD2
v_call: TRBV7-3
cdr3_nt: TGTGCCAGCAGCTTAACAAGGGAGCGGGAAGGCAACAATGAGCAGTTCTTC
cdr3_aa: CASSLTREREGNNEQFF

clone_size: few
j_call: TRBJ2-7
d_call: TRBD2
v_call: TRBV4-1
cdr3_nt: TGCGCCAGTGGGAGCGGGAGCTCCTACGAGCAGTACTTC
cdr3_aa: CASGSGSSYEQYF

clone_size: -
j_call: TRBJ1-2
d_call: TRBD1
v_call: TRBV18
cdr3_nt: TGTGCCAGCTCACCACGGCCGGGACAGGGCTCTAACTATGGCTACACCTTC
cdr3_aa: CASSPRPGQGSNYGYTF

clone_size: -
j_call: TRBJ2-2
d_call: TRBD2
v_call: TRBV7-2
cdr3_nt: TGTGCCAGCAGCTTAGTGTGGGGACTAGTAACGAACACCGGGGAGCTGTTTTTT
cdr3_aa: CASSLVWGLVTNTGELFF

clone_size: -
j_call: TRBJ1-5
d_call: -
v_call: TRBV21-1
cdr3_nt: TGTGCCAGCAGCAAAGTGGACAGGGGCCCCTATAGCAATCAGCCCCAGCATTTT
cdr3_aa: CASSKVDRGPYSNQPQHF

clone_size: -
j_call: TRBJ2-6
d_call: -
v_call: TRBV27
cdr3_nt: TGTGCCAGCAGTTTATCCGGTGCCGGGGCCAACGTCCTGACTTTC
cdr3_aa: CASSLSGAGANVLTF

clone_size: -
j_call: TRBJ2-7
d_call: -
v_call: TRBV2
cdr3_nt: TGTGCCAGCGGGGCAGGGGAAATCTACGAGCAGTACTTC
cdr3_aa: CASGAGEIYEQYF

clone_size: -
j_call: TRBJ2-5
d_call: -
v_call: TRBV7-9
cdr3_nt: TGTGCCAGCAGCTTATGGGAGGAGACCCAGTACTTC
cdr3_aa: CASSLWEETQYF

clone_size: -
j_call: TRBJ2-3
d_call: -
v_call: TRBV28
cdr3_nt: TGTGCCAGCAGCCCGGAAAGGCTGGACTCCACAGATACGCAGTATTTT
cdr3_aa: CASSPERLDSTDTQYF

clone_size: -
j_call: TRBJ1-2
d_call: -
v_call: TRBV4-1
cdr3_nt: TGCGCCAGCAGTCAGACTACCCCGGTGGATGGCTACACCTTC
cdr3_aa: CASSQTTPVDGYTF

clone_size: -
j_call: TRBJ2-1
d_call: TRBD2
v_call: TRBV11-2
cdr3_nt: TGTGCCAGCAGCTTAGCATGGCTAGCGGGAGGTGGCGATGAGCAGTTCTTC
cdr3_aa: CASSLAWLAGGGDEQFF

clone_size: -
j_call: TRBJ2-2
d_call: TRBD1
v_call: TRBV27
cdr3_nt: TGTGCCAGCAGTTCAGGACAGGGAGTCGCCGGGGAGCTGTTTTTT
cdr3_aa: CASSSGQGVAGELFF

clone_size: -
j_call: TRBJ2-1
d_call: TRBD2
v_call: TRBV19
cdr3_nt: TGTGCCAGTAGTATAGCCCCGGGACTACCAAATGAGCAGTTCTTC
cdr3_aa: CASSIAPGLPNEQFF

clone_size: -
j_call: TRBJ2-7
d_call: -
v_call: TRBV5-1
cdr3_nt: TGCGCCAGCAGCCGACTACAGGGACACGAGCAGTACTTC
cdr3_aa: CASSRLQGHEQYF

clone_size: few
j_call: TRBJ1-6
d_call: TRBD1
v_call: TRBV6-1
cdr3_nt: TGTGCCAGCAGTGAAACAGGGGATAATTCACCCCTCCACTTT
cdr3_aa: CASSETGDNSPLHF

clone_size: -
j_call: TRBJ1-2
d_call: TRBD1
v_call: TRBV6-6
cdr3_nt: TGTGCCAGCAGTTACTGGGACAGGGATAACTATGGCTACACCTTC
cdr3_aa: CASSYWDRDNYGYTF

clone_size: -
j_call: TRBJ2-7
d_call: TRBD2
v_call: TRBV28
cdr3_nt: TGTGCCAGCAGTTTAAGTTTCTGGACTAGCGGGCTCTCCTACGAGCAGTACTTC
cdr3_aa: CASSLSFWTSGLSYEQYF